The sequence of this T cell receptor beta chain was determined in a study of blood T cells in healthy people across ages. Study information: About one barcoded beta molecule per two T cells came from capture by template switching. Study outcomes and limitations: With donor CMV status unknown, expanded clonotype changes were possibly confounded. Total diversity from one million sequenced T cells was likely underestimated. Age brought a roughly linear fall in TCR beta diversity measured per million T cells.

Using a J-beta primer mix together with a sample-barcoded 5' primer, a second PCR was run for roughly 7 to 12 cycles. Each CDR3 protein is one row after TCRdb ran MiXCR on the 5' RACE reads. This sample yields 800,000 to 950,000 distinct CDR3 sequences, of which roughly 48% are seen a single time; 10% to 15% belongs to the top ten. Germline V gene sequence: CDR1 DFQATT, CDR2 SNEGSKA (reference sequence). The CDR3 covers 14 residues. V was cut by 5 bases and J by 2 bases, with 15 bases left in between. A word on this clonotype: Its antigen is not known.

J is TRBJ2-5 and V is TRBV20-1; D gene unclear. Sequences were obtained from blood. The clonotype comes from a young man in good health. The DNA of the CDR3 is TGCAGTGCTCCTAGACGCTTTTTTCAAGAGACCCAGTACTTC. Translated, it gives CSAPRRFFQETQYF.